Sequencing of this T cell receptor beta chain was carried out in a study of blood T cells in healthy people across ages (dated by TCRdb to the mid-2010s). For the study in its entirety: Template switching captured roughly one uniquely barcoded TCR beta cDNA molecule per two T cells in model experiments. Using deep sequencing normalized with unique cDNA molecular identifiers, the study measured how TCR beta repertoire diversity changes with age. The donors were split into four age groups: young (average around 17 years), middle-aged (around 40), aged (roughly 68) and long-lived (82). Using the same blood draw, the study looked at two additional independent replicas of 1 million unique cDNA reads for two donors, one aged 18 to 30 and the other aged 80 or older. Broader findings and caveats from the paper: The long-lived group showed more naive CD4+ T cells, fewer expanded clones and increased TCR diversity than the aged group, suggesting age selection. There was a strong correlation between observed TCR beta diversity and the percentage of naive T cells measured by flow cytometry. Conclusive comparison of naive and antigen-experienced compartments was prevented by the profiling of bulk unsorted PBMCs. Observed TCR beta diversity per million T cells fell roughly linearly with age, and a significant reduction was already apparent by age around 40. Total diversity estimates from one million sequenced T cells were considered lower bounds and underestimates. Because the CMV infection status of the donors was unknown, age-related changes in expanded clonotypes may potentially have been confounded.

Cut back by 3 bases and 3 bases, the V and J ends lie 12 bases apart. The CDR3 has 15 amino acids, counting the end cysteine and phenylalanine. Only the CDR3 portion is preserved as DNA: 45 bases, with reading frame beginning at the first base. The germline V gene encodes CDR1 MDHEN and CDR2 SYDVKM. The roughly 39 donors, aged about 6 to 95 years, were systemically healthy Caucasian individuals from Russia. Each donor gave about 9.7 milliliters of peripheral blood, drawn into EDTA-treated Vacutainer tubes. PBMCs were isolated by Ficoll-Paque density-gradient centrifugation, with at least 6 million obtained per sample. Trizol reagent was used to extract total RNA from the PBMCs, yielding at least 5 micrograms per sample. For every donor, an aliquot of PBMCs went through flow cytometry to measure the percentages of naive CD45RAhigh/CD27high T cells. The method was 5' RACE. The sequencing machine was an Illumina HiSeq 2500. A second PCR of roughly 7 to 11 cycles was performed with a sample-barcoded 5' primer and a J-beta primer mix. A template-switch 5' adaptor carrying 12 random nucleotides introduced a unique molecular identifier onto each TCR beta cDNA molecule. At least 3 million CDR3-containing paired-end reads were obtained from each sample. The Mint cDNA synthesis kit, primed by a TRBC-specific oligonucleotide, was used to synthesize first-strand cDNA from all RNA. After uracil-DNA glycosylase treatment, a first 18-cycle PCR used universal primers M1SS and BC2_uni_R on all cDNA. Under the source paper's analysis protocol: For normalization, 1 million high-quality reads were randomly selected from each sample, with every read carrying a distinct molecular identifier. Instead of being binned into consensus sequences, reads with shared molecular identifiers were discarded. CDR3 identification, clonotype clustering and error correction used MiTCR with a Q25 quality threshold and the strictest error-elimination algorithm. A nonparametric unseen species model with Euler transformation was used to estimate lower-bound total TCR beta diversity. TCRdb took the public reads, trimmed them with fastp at Q25, ran MiXCR for clone calling and kept in-frame beta chains. Each entry is one CDR3 protein sequence, shown with its most common DNA and genes. TCRdb's processing, not the study's, gives the V and J calls here. In this sample the table shows roughly 560,000 distinct CDR3 sequences, 24% of which occur a single time. Together, the top ten hold less than 9% of the sample.

This clonotype was counted at least ten times. Its target antigen remains unknown. No clone much larger than this one lies a single base away; base qualities are absent. The sample was also linked to a second study, of T cells of mothers and their children. Per that second paper: Nine systemically healthy Caucasian individuals served as donors, namely three mothers together with their six children. cDNA synthesis used all of the extracted RNA, with 1.5 ug of RNA in each 15 ul reaction. In the second PCR, the M1S primer added sample barcodes and 2-4 random nucleotides. Over 8 million TCR beta CDR3 reads were obtained for each mother, and 2.5 million to 3 million reads were obtained for each child. In both related and unrelated pairs, thymic selection shapes the output of TCR recombination in a similar way, with inherited differences having only a minor effect. Related mother-child pairs always showed normalized repertoire overlap that was slightly higher than in unrelated mother-child pairs, though the difference was never significant. No persistent microchimeric T cell clones were detected, at a sensitivity of 80 to 100 clones per million clonotypes. To look for features that set related mother-child pairs apart from unrelated individuals, the researchers ran deep NGS to compare the TCR beta repertoires of mothers and children. On average, the children were around 11 +/- 4 years old, while the mothers were about 40 +/- 4 years old. After adapter ligation was performed with NEBNext reagents, the libraries were sequenced on an Illumina HiSeq 2000 with 100+100 nt paired-end reads. To prevent cross-contamination, the mother and child libraries were prepared one month apart and sequenced in separate runs. For each donor, somewhere between about 500,000 and 2,300,000 distinct TCR beta clonotypes were identified. Naive TCR beta clonotypes were estimated from low-frequency clonotypes matched to each donor's FACS-determined naive share, without sorting.

What was sequenced was blood. The receptor was derived from a boy between 10 and 17 years old in good health. The chain employs TRBV28 and TRBJ2-1, with TRBD2 as a weak D call on 5 bases. The nucleotides read TGTGCCAGCAGTTTCAGCGGACTCGTCTACAATGAGCAGTTCTTC. Its protein reads: CASSFSGLVYNEQFF.